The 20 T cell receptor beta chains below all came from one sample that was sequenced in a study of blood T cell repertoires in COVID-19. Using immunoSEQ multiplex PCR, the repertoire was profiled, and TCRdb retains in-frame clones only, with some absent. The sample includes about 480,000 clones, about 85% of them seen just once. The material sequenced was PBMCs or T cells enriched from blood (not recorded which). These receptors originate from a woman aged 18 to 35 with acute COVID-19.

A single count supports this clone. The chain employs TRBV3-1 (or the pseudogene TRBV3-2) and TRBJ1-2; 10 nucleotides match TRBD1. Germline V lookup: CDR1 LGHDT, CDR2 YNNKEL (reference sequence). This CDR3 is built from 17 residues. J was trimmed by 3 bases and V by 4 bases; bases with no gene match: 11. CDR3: CASSRGGGQGTYYGYTF. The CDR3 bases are TGTGCCAGCAGCCGGGGTGGGGGACAGGGGACCTACTATGGCTACACCTTC.

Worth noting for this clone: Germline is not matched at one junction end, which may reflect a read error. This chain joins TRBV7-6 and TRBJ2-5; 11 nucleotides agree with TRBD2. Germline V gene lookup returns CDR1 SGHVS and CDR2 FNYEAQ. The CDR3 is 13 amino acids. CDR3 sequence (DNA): TGTGCCAGCAGCCTAGCGGGGGGAGAGACCCAGTACTTC. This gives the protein CASSLAGGETQYF.

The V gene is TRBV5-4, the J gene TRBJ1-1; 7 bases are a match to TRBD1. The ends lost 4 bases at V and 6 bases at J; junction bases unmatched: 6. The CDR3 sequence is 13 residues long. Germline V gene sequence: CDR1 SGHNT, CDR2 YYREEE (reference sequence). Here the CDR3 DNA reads TGTGCCAGCAGCCTAGGACAGGAGGCTGAAGCTTTCTTT. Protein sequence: CASSLGQEAEAFF.

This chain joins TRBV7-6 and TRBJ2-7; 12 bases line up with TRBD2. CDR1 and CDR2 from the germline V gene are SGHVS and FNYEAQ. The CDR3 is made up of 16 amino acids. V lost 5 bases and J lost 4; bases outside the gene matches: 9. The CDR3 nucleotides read TGTGCCAGCAGCCCCGCAGGGACTAGCGGGTGGTACGAGCAGTACTTC. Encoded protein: CASSPAGTSGWYEQYF.

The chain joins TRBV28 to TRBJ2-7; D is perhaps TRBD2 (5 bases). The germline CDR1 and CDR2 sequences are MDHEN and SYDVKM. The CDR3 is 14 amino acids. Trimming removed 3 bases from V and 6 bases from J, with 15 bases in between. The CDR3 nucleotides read TGTGCCAGCAGTTTCCTAGGAGGATCGAGCGAGCAGTACTTC. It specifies CASSFLGGSSEQYF.

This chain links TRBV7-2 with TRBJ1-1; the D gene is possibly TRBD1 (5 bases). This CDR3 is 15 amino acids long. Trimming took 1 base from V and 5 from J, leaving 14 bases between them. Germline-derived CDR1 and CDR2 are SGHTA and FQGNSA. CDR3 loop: CASSLVPGGGTEAFF. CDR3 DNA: TGTGCCAGCAGCTTAGTTCCGGGGGGAGGGACTGAAGCTTTCTTT.

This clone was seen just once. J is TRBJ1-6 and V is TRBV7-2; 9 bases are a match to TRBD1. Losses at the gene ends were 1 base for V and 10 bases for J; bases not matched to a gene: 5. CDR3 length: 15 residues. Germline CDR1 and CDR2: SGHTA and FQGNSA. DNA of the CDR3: TGTGCCAGCAGCTTAGGGGGACAGGGTGGCTCACCCCTCCACTTT. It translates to CASSLGGQGGSPLHF.

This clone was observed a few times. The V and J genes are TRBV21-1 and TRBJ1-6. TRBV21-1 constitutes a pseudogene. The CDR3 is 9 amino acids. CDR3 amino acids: CATYSPLHF. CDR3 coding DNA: TGTGCCACGTATTCACCCCTCCACTTT.

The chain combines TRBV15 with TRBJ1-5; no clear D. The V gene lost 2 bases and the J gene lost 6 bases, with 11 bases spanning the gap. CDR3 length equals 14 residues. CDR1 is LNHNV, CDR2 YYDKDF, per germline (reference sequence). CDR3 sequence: CATSRIDRGQPQHF. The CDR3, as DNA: TGTGCCACCAGCAGAATAGACCGGGGTCAGCCCCAGCATTTT.

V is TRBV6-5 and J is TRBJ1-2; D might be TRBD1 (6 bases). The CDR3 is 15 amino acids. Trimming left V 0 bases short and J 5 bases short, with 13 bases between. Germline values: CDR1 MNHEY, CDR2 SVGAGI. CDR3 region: CASSYSMRQGYGYTF. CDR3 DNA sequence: TGTGCCAGCAGTTACTCGATGAGGCAGGGGTATGGCTACACCTTC.

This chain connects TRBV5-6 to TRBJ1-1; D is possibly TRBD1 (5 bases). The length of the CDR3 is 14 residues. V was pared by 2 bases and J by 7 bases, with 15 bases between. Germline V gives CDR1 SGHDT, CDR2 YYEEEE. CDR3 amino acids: CASSFWGGAREAFF. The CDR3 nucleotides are TGTGCCAGCAGCTTTTGGGGAGGGGCGCGTGAAGCTTTCTTT. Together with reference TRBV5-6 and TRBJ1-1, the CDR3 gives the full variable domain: DAGVTQSPTHLIKTRGQQVTLRCSPKSGHDTVSWYQQALGQGPQFIFQYYEEEERQRGNFPDRFSGHQFPNYSSELNVNALLLGDSALYLCASSFWGGAREAFFGQGTRLTVV.

This CDR3 reads CASSLVRGSGRPGELFF. The DNA of the CDR3 is TGTGCCAGCAGCTTAGTCCGGGGGAGCGGCCGGCCCGGGGAGCTGTTTTTT. The chain couples TRBV7-9 to TRBJ2-2, with D possibly TRBD2 on 6 matching bases. The CDR3 is 17 residues long. Germline CDR1 reads SEHNR; CDR2 reads FQNEAQ (reference sequence). V shed 1 base and J shed 6 bases, with 18 bases lying between them.

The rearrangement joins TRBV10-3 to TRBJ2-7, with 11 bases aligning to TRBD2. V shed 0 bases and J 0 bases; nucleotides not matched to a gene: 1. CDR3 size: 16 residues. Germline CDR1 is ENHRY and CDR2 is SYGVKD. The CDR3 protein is CAISESGLADSYEQYF. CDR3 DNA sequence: TGTGCCATCAGTGAGTCGGGACTAGCGGACTCCTACGAGCAGTACTTC.

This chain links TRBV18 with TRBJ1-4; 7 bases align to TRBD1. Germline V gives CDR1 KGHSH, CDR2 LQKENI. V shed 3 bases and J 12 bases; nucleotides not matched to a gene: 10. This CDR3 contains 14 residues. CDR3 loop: CASSPREGAKELFF. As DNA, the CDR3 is TGTGCCAGCTCACCCCGGGAGGGGGCCAAGGAACTGTTTTTT.

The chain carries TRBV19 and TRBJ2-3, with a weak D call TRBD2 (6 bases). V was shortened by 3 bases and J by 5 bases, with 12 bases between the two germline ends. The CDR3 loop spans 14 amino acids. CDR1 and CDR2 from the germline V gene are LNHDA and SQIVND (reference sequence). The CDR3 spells CASSINEGGDTQYF. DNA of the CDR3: TGTGCCAGTAGTATCAACGAGGGAGGAGATACGCAGTATTTT.

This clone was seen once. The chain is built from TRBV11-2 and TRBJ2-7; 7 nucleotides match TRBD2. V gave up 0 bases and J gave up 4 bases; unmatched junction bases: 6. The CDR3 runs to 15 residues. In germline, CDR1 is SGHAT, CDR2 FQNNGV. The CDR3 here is CASSLEAGTRYEQYF. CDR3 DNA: TGTGCCAGCAGCTTAGAAGCGGGGACCCGTTACGAGCAGTACTTC. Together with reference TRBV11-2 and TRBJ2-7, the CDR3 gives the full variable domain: EAGVAQSPRYKIIEKRQSVAFWCNPISGHATLYWYQQILGQGPKLLIQFQNNGVVDDSQLPKDRFSAERLKGVDSTLKIQPAKLEDSAVYLCASSLEAGTRYEQYFGPGTRLTVT.

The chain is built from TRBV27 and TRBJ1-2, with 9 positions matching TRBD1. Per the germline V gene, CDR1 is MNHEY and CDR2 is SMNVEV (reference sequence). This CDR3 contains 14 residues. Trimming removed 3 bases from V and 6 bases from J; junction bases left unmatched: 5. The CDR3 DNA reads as TGTGCCAGCAGTTTCCGGACAGGGGAGCATGGCTACACCTTC. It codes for CASSFRTGEHGYTF.

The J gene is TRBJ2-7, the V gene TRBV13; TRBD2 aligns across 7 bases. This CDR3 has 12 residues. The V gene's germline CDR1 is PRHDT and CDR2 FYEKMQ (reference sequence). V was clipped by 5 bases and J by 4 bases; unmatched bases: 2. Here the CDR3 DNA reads TGTGCCAGCAGCCTCGGGGGGTACGAGCAGTACTTC. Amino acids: CASSLGGYEQYF.

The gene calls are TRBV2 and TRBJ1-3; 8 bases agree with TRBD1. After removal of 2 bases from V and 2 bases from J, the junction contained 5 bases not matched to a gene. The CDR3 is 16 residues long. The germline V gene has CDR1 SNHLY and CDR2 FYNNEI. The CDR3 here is CASSEWGTGPGNTIYF. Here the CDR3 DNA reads TGTGCCAGCAGTGAATGGGGGACAGGCCCTGGAAACACCATATATTTT.

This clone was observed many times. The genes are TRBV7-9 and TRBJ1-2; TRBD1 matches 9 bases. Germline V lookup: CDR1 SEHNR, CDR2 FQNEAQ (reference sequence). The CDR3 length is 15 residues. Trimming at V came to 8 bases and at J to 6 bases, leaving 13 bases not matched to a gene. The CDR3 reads CASAPRTGDLHGYTF. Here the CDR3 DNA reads TGTGCCAGCGCCCCGAGGACAGGGGACCTTCATGGCTACACCTTC.